Following are 22 T cell receptor beta chains from one sample sequenced in a study of CD8+ T cells in alopecia areata. After isolation, RNA underwent reverse transcription to generate cDNA as the sequencing template. Only in-frame clones appear in the TCRdb table, and some are missing; sequencing was by immunoSEQ multiplex PCR. Among 100,000 to 150,000 clones, approximately 60% were seen once, and the ten largest hold around 5.7%. Treatment reported: oral pan-JAK inhibitor, 5-10 mg twice daily. This sample comprised CD4+ T cells sorted from blood, obtained at week 4, from a patient treated with tofacitinib. These receptors were collected from a human donor with alopecia areata.

This clone was detected only a few times. V is TRBV7-2 and J is TRBJ2-3; weak D call: TRBD1 (5 bases). Germline V gene sequence: CDR1 SGHTA, CDR2 FQGNSA. This CDR3 is 14 amino acids long. The V gene lost 3 bases and the J gene lost 3 bases, with 10 bases spanning the gap. The CDR3 coding sequence is TGTGCCAGCAGCTTGTATTCAGGGACAGATACGCAGTATTTT. Protein product: CASSLYSGTDTQYF.

This sequence joins TRBV19 and TRBJ1-1; D gene unclear. CDR3 length: 12 residues. The V and J ends lost 0 bases and 10 bases respectively, with 9 bases between them. The germline V gene has CDR1 LNHDA and CDR2 SQIVND (reference sequence). CDR3 nucleotide sequence: TGTGCCAGTAGTATAGATCGACGGGGAGCTTTCTTT. Its translation: CASSIDRRGAFF.

In this sample, this clone turned up once. The V and J genes are TRBV4-1 and TRBJ1-1, with TRBD1 matching 7 bases. V gave up 3 bases and J gave up 5 bases; unmatched junction bases: 9. CDR1 MGHRA and CDR2 YSYEKL come from the germline V gene. The CDR3 is 15 residues long. DNA for the CDR3: TGCGCCAGCAGCCAGGGTTTCGACAGGGCGACTGAAGCTTTCTTT. Translation gives CASSQGFDRATEAFF.

The chain carries TRBV25-1 and TRBJ2-7, with TRBD1 matching over 7 bases. The CDR3 has 13 amino acids. The germline V gene encodes CDR1 MGHDK and CDR2 SYGVNS. The V and J ends lost 8 bases and 5 bases, in that order; junction bases with no gene match: 9. In DNA form, the CDR3 reads TGTGCCAGCCAGAAACAGGGGCCCCACGAGCAGTACTTC. Protein product: CASQKQGPHEQYF.

In its sample, this clone was seen a few times. The V gene is TRBV29-1, the J gene TRBJ2-1; no clear D. There are 10 residues in the CDR3. V was cut by 4 bases and J by 8 bases, with 6 bases left in between. CDR1 SQVTM and CDR2 ANQGSEA come from the germline V gene. CDR3: CSVAWDEQFF. The CDR3 DNA sequence: TGCAGCGTTGCATGGGATGAGCAGTTCTTC.

Concerning this clone: A read error may produce the germline difference seen at one junction end. The chain is built from TRBV27 and TRBJ2-1, with 10 nucleotides matching TRBD2. From germline, CDR1 is MNHEY and CDR2 SMNVEV (reference sequence). This CDR3 region has 16 residues. This chain's CDR3 is CASGLSGGAVYNEQFF. For the CDR3, the DNA is TGTGCCAGCGGTTTAAGCGGGGGGGCCGTCTACAATGAGCAGTTCTTC.

This chain connects TRBV29-1 to TRBJ2-3, with 7 bases matching TRBD2. The V and J ends lost 6 bases and 6 bases, in that order; junction bases with no gene match: 3. CDR1 is SQVTM and CDR2 is ANQGSEA in the germline V gene. The CDR3 runs to 11 residues. CDR3 region: CSVSSGDTQYF. In DNA form, the CDR3 reads TGCAGCGTGAGTAGCGGGGATACGCAGTATTTT.

The chain couples TRBV27 to TRBJ2-1, with TRBD2 matching 13 bases. The germline V gene has CDR1 MNHEY and CDR2 SMNVEV (reference sequence). The CDR3 extends over 15 amino acids. The V gene end was trimmed by 6 bases and the J gene end by 8 bases; junction bases not matched to a gene: 7. CDR3 DNA sequence: TGTGCCAGCAGGACCGGGACTAGCGGGAACTATGAGCAGTTCTTC. Residues: CASRTGTSGNYEQFF.

V usage is TRBV15 and J usage is TRBJ2-3; 10 bases line up with TRBD2. The CDR3 extends over 18 amino acids. V shed 0 bases and J 2 bases; nucleotides not matched to a gene: 8. Germline CDR1 reads LNHNV; CDR2 reads YYDKDF (reference sequence). The CDR3 region has the DNA TGTGCCACCAGCAGAGATCAGGGACTAGCGAGTCACACAGATACGCAGTATTTT. As protein: CATSRDQGLASHTDTQYF.

The V and J genes are TRBV5-1 and TRBJ2-3; 15 bases map to TRBD2. CDR3 length equals 17 residues. Germline values: CDR1 SGHRS, CDR2 YFSETQ. V dropped 1 base and J dropped 4; count of bases not matched to a gene: 4. The CDR3 is CASSLRTSGGAADTQYF. The CDR3 coding sequence is TGCGCCAGCAGCTTGCGGACTAGCGGGGGGGCTGCAGATACGCAGTATTTT.

This clone was found many times. V and J are TRBV7-2 and TRBJ1-1; 7 nucleotides match TRBD1. V dropped 5 bases and J dropped 3; count of bases not matched to a gene: 9. Looked up from germline, CDR1 is SGHTA and CDR2 is FQGNSA. This CDR3 region has 15 residues. CDR3 loop: CASSRQGRGDTEAFF. For the CDR3, the DNA is TGTGCCAGCAGCCGACAGGGAAGGGGGGACACTGAAGCTTTCTTT.

V is TRBV5-4 and J is TRBJ2-1, with D hard to call. Germline-derived CDR1 and CDR2 are SGHNT and YYREEE (reference sequence). The CDR3 runs 13 residues. V was shortened by 1 base and J by 7 bases, with 9 bases between the two germline ends. The CDR3 protein is CASSLSSYNEQFF. Here the CDR3 DNA reads TGTGCCAGCAGCTTGTCCAGCTATAATGAGCAGTTCTTC.

This chain joins TRBV10-3 and TRBJ2-7; tentative D call: TRBD2 (6 bases). V shed 6 bases and J shed 0 bases, with 12 bases lying between them. Germline V gene sequence: CDR1 ENHRY, CDR2 SYGVKD. CDR3 length equals 14 residues. CDR3 residues: CAIRGNSGSYEQYF. The CDR3, as DNA: TGTGCCATCAGGGGTAATAGCGGCTCCTACGAGCAGTACTTC.

Notes on this clone: A clone one base away is much larger, so this may be a read error. The identical CDR3 is also encoded by other nucleotide sequences in the sample. The chain links TRBV7-9 to TRBJ2-5; D is unclear. This CDR3 region has 11 residues. Germline CDR1 is SEHNR and CDR2 is FQNEAQ (reference sequence). V was trimmed by 5 bases and J by 3 bases, leaving 4 bases between them. Written as DNA, the CDR3 is TGTGCCAGCAGCCTCAAAGAGACCCAGTACTTC. As protein: CASSLKETQYF.

This clone was found a few times. This chain uses TRBV29-1 with TRBJ2-1; D uncertain. The CDR3 sequence is 11 residues long. CDR1 is SQVTM, CDR2 ANQGSEA, per germline. V was clipped by 7 bases and J by 2 bases, with 6 bases between them. This chain's CDR3 is CSAAPYNEQFF. CDR3 nucleotides: TGCAGCGCCGCTCCCTACAATGAGCAGTTCTTC.

This chain joins TRBV27 and TRBJ1-6; D is perhaps TRBD1 (6 bases). V was clipped by 2 bases and J by 10 bases, with 18 bases between them. The CDR3 has 16 residues. Looked up from germline, CDR1 is MNHEY and CDR2 is SMNVEV (reference sequence). This CDR3 is CASSLVRGGSRSPLHF. The CDR3 nucleotides read TGTGCCAGCAGTTTAGTCCGAGGGGGGAGCAGGTCACCCCTCCACTTT.

DNA of the CDR3: TGTGCCAGCAGTTCAAGTTTGGGACAGGGGGTCGATGAGCAGTTCTTC. This encodes CASSSSLGQGVDEQFF. This chain links TRBV28 with TRBJ2-1, with TRBD1 matching 11 bases. CDR3 length: 16 amino acids. V was pared by 4 bases and J by 8 bases, with 10 bases of the junction left unmatched. Germline loops: CDR1 MDHEN, CDR2 SYDVKM. Based on the CDR3 plus reference TRBV28 and TRBJ2-1, the full variable domain is DVKVTQSSRYLVKRTGEKVFLECVQDMDHENMFWYRQDPGLGLRLIYFSYDVKMKEKGDIPEGYSVSREKKERFSLILESASTNQTSMYLCASSSSLGQGVDEQFFGPGTRLTVL.

The sample holds a few counts of this clone. The genes are TRBV7-2 and TRBJ2-5, with D unclear. Trimming cost V 5 bases and J 5 bases, with 6 bases left between them. Germline lookup yields CDR1 SGHTA and CDR2 FQGNSA. The CDR3 has 11 residues. The CDR3 sequence: CASSPGETQYF. In DNA form, the CDR3 reads TGTGCCAGCAGCCCGGGCGAGACCCAGTACTTC.

The chain is built from TRBV5-4 and TRBJ2-1; 9 nucleotides agree with TRBD2. V trimming: 2 bases; J trimming: 5 bases; junction bases outside the gene matches: 8. Germline V gene lookup returns CDR1 SGHNT and CDR2 YYREEE (reference sequence). This CDR3 has 16 amino acids. CDR3 protein: CASSLRRAGGNNEQFF. The CDR3 nucleotides are TGTGCCAGCAGCTTACGTAGAGCGGGAGGTAACAATGAGCAGTTCTTC.

The chain recombines TRBV2 with TRBJ1-2; 7 nucleotides agree with TRBD1. In germline, CDR1 is SNHLY, CDR2 FYNNEI. The CDR3 loop spans 15 amino acids. V trimming: 3 bases; J trimming: 3 bases; junction bases outside the gene matches: 7. CDR3 bases: TGTGCCAGCAGTGAGGGAGGGGGCGCGGACTATGGCTACACCTTC. This codes for CASSEGGGADYGYTF.

The J gene is TRBJ1-3, the V gene TRBV6-5; D is unresolved. This CDR3 is built from 15 residues. V lost 2 bases to trimming and J lost 0 bases, with 8 bases between them. The germline gives CDR1 MNHEY, CDR2 SVGAGI. In nucleotides, the CDR3 is TGTGCCAGCAGTTACCGGCAGAACTCTGGAAACACCATATATTTT. As protein: CASSYRQNSGNTIYF.

This chain links TRBV5-1 with TRBJ2-3, with D hard to call. Trimming shortened V by 0 bases and J by 2 bases, and 7 bases separated the two germline ends. The CDR3 totals 14 residues. Looked up from germline, CDR1 is SGHRS and CDR2 is YFSETQ. The CDR3 region has the DNA TGCGCCAGCAGCTTGGTGCAGACCACAGATACGCAGTATTTT. Residues: CASSLVQTTDTQYF.